The clone carrying this T cell receptor (beta chain) turned up a few times. Its antigen is not identified. The sample belongs to a study of early T cells in non-severe SARS-CoV-2 infection. Across the whole study: Sequencing targeted bulk RNA from unsorted whole blood, leaving chains unpaired.

Overall study findings and caveats: Database matching using VDJdb favored anti-spike CD8 responses, with private and CD4 specificities left missing.

V lost 6 bases, J lost 4 bases, and 12 bases lay in between. CDR1 and CDR2 (germline): MNHNY, SVGAGI (reference sequence). This CDR3 contains 14 residues. Unique molecular identifiers were attached to individual cDNA molecules. TCRdb reprocessed the 5' RACE reads with MiXCR, giving one entry per CDR3 protein. The top ten clones hold roughly 6% of a sample with more than 75,000 distinct CDR3 sequences, approximately 15% of them seen once. The chain carries TRBV6-6 and TRBJ1-4; D may be TRBD1 (6 bases). Input material: whole blood. This sequence originates from an adult who was a healthcare worker with PCR-confirmed SARS-CoV-2 infection or an uninfected control (not recorded which). The CDR3 nucleotides are TGTGCCAGCAGAAAACAGGGTGATAATGAAAAACTGTTTTTT. Protein sequence: CASRKQGDNEKLFF.